Here is one TCR beta chain with its context. Following a re-call of the 5' RACE reads, TCRdb has one entry per CDR3 protein and lacks DNA. The sample table includes under 350,000 distinct CDR3 sequences. Germline V CDR1 and CDR2: SGHKS, YYEKEE (reference sequence). The CDR3 extends over 17 amino acids. The sample originates from a study of monozygotic twins with inflammatory bowel disease. The source is a human donor with ulcerative colitis or Crohn's disease, or a healthy co-twin of an affected twin (not recorded which). The specimen was blood. V and J are TRBV5-5 and TRBJ1-2; TCRdb indicates TRBD1, and absent DNA this call remains unverified. The CDR3 here is CASSLGPQTGGGYGYTF.